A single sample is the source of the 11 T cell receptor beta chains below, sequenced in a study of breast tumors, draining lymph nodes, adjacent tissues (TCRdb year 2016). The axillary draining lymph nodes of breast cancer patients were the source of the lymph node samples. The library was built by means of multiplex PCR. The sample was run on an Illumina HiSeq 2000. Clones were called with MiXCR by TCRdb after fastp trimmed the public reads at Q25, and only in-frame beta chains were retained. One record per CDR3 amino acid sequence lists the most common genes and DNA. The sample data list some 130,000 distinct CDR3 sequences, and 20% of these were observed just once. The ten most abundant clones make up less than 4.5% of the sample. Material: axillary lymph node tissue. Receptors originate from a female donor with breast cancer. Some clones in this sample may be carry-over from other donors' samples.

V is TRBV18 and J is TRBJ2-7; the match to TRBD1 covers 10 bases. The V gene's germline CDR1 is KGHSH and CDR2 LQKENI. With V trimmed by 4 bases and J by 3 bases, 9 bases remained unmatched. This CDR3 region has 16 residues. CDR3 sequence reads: CASSLSRDRGRYEQYF. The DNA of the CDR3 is TGTGCCAGCTCACTTAGCCGGGACAGGGGTCGCTACGAGCAGTACTTC.

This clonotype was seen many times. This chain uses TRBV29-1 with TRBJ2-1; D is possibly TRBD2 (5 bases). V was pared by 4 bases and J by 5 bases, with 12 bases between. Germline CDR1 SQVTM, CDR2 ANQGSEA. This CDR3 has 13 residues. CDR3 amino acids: CSVVREWDNEQFF. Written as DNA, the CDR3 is TGCAGCGTTGTGAGGGAGTGGGACAATGAGCAGTTCTTC.

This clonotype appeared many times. The CDR3 spells CASSRTSGDGVPRETQYF. The CDR3 DNA is TGTGCCAGCTCCCGGACTAGCGGGGATGGTGTCCCAAGGGAGACCCAGTACTTC. The chain recombines TRBV18 with TRBJ2-5, with 12 bases aligning to TRBD2. Trimming took 6 bases from V and 5 from J; bases not matched to a gene: 16. The length of the CDR3 is 18 residues. CDR1 and CDR2 (germline): KGHSH, LQKENI.

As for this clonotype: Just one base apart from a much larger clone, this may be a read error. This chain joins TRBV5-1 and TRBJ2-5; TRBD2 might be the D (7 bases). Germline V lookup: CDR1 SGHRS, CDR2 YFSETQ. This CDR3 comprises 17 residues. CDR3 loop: CASSLGSAGAQVETQHF. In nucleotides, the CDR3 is TGCGCCAGCAGCTTGGGTTCCGCGGGGGCTCAGGTAGAGACCCAGCACTTC.

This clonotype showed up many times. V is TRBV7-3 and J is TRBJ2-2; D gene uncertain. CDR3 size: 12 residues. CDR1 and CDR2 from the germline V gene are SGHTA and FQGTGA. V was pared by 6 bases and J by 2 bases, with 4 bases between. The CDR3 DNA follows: TGTGCCAGCAGTCTCAACACCGGGGAGCTGTTTTTT. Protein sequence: CASSLNTGELFF.

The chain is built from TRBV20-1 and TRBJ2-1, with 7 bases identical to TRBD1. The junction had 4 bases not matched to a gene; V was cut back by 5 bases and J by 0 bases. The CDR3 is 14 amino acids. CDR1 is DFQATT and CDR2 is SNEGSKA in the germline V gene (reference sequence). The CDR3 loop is CSASDRSSYNEQFF. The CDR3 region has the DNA TGCAGTGCTTCGGACAGGAGCTCCTACAATGAGCAGTTCTTC.

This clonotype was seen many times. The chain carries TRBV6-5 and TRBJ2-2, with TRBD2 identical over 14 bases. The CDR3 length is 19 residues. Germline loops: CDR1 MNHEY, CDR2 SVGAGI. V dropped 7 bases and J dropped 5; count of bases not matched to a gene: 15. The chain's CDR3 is CASTPRPGLAGVWTGELFF. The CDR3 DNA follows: TGTGCCAGCACCCCACGACCGGGACTAGCGGGAGTTTGGACCGGGGAGCTGTTTTTT.

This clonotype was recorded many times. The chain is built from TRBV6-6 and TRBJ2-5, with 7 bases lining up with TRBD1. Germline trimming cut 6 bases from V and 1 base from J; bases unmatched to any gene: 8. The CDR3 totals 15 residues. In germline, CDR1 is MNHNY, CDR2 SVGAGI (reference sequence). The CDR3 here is CASRRQYRGQETQYF. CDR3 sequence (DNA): TGTGCCAGCAGACGGCAGTACAGGGGCCAAGAGACCCAGTACTTC.

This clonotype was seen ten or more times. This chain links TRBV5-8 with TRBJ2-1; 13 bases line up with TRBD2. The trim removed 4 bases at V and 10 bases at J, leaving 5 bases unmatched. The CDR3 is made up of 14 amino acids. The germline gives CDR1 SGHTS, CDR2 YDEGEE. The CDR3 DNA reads TGTGCCAGCAGCCTACTAGCGGGAGGGGGAGAGCAGTTCTTC. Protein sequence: CASSLLAGGGEQFF.

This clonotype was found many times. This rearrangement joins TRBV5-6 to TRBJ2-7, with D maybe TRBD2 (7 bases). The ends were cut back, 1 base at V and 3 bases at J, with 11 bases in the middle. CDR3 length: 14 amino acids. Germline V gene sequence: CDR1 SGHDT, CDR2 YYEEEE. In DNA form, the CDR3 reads TGTGCCAGCAGCTTGAAGCGGGGACACTACGAGCAGTACTTC. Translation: CASSLKRGHYEQYF.

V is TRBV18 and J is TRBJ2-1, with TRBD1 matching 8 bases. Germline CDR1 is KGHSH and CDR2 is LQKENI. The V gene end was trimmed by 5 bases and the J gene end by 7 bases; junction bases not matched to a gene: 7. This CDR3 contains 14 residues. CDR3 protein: CASSYQGAKNEQFF. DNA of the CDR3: TGTGCCAGCTCATATCAGGGGGCGAAGAATGAGCAGTTCTTC. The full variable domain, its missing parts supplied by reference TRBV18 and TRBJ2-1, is NAGVMQNPRHLVRRRGQEARLRCSPMKGHSHVYWYRQLPEEGLKFMVYLQKENIIDESGMPKERFSAEFPKEGPSILRIQQVVRGDSAAYFCASSYQGAKNEQFFGPGTRLTVL.